This passage covers 25 T cell receptor beta chains from one sample sequenced in a study of radiation and T cells in renal cell carcinoma. Time point specified: blood 2 weeks post-SBRT. Treatment specified: 15 Gy SBRT to primary tumor, nephrectomy 4 weeks later. TCRdb keeps only in-frame clones here, not all; method: immunoSEQ multiplex PCR. Of 70,000 or so clones in the sample, roughly 87% were seen once. Specimen: blood, collected from a patient whose treatment included radiotherapy and nephrectomy. Receptor source: a man aged 60-69 years with renal cell carcinoma.

In nucleotides, the CDR3 is TGTGCCAGCAAGGGCGGGGCGTACCAAGAGACCCAGTACTTC. The encoded protein is CASKGGAYQETQYF. The chain has TRBV6-1 and TRBJ2-5, with D perhaps matching TRBD2 (6 bases). This CDR3 region has 14 residues. CDR1 and CDR2 (germline): MNHNS, SASEGT. V shed 7 bases and J shed 0 bases, with 12 bases lying between them.

This sequence joins TRBV6-5 and TRBJ2-7; possible D gene TRBD1, 6 bases. In germline, CDR1 is MNHEY, CDR2 SVGAGI. V gave up 10 bases and J gave up 4 bases, with 14 bases separating them. The CDR3 runs 12 residues. The CDR3 sequence: CATAGDIYEQYF. The CDR3 nucleotides are TGTGCCACCGCCGGGGACATATACGAGCAGTACTTC.

This clone was seen a handful of times. The gene calls are TRBV2 and TRBJ2-7; TRBD2 is a possible D gene (5 bases). Germline V gene lookup returns CDR1 SNHLY and CDR2 FYNNEI. V lost 2 bases and J 7 bases, leaving 12 bases between the germline ends. The CDR3 covers 13 residues. The CDR3 spells CASSETGGGEQYF. The CDR3 DNA follows: TGTGCCAGCAGTGAAACCGGAGGTGGGGAGCAGTACTTC.

This clone has a single count. The V and J genes are TRBV14 and TRBJ1-2; D is unresolved. V was clipped by 0 bases and J by 7 bases, with 9 bases between them. This CDR3 is 13 amino acids long. Looked up from germline, CDR1 is SGHDN and CDR2 is FVKESK. CDR3 sequence: CASSQERWGGYTF. DNA of the CDR3: TGTGCCAGCAGCCAAGAAAGGTGGGGTGGCTACACCTTC. Full variable domain (outside the CDR3, taken from reference TRBV14 and TRBJ1-2): EAGVTQFPSHSVIEKGQTVTLRCDPISGHDNLYWYRRVMGKEIKFLLHFVKESKQDESGMPNNRFLAERTGGTYSTLKVQPAELEDSGVYFCASSQERWGGYTFGSGTRLTVV.

The CDR3: CAISGKQGSANTEAFF. The CDR3, as DNA: TGTGCCATCAGTGGGAAGCAGGGAAGTGCAAACACTGAAGCTTTCTTT. The chain links TRBV10-3 to TRBJ1-1; a possible D gene is TRBD1 (5 bases). Germline loops: CDR1 ENHRY, CDR2 SYGVKD. CDR3 length: 16 residues. V was pared by 4 bases and J by 2 bases, with 17 bases between.

This chain connects TRBV6-1 to TRBJ2-7; unclear D gene. Germline V gives CDR1 MNHNS, CDR2 SASEGT. V shed 3 bases and J shed 0 bases, with 12 bases lying between them. The CDR3 has 15 amino acids. CDR3: CASSDQQKFSYEQYF. The CDR3 DNA is TGTGCCAGCAGTGACCAACAGAAGTTCTCCTACGAGCAGTACTTC.

This clone was recorded once. The V and J genes are TRBV6-5 and TRBJ2-3, with D perhaps being TRBD1 or TRBD2 (5 bases each). V lost 10 bases and J 4 bases, leaving 18 bases between the germline ends. Germline loops: CDR1 MNHEY, CDR2 SVGAGI. This CDR3 has 14 residues. CDR3 nucleotides: TGTGCCACTACTAGGACAAGCACGTCAGATACGCAGTATTTT. It specifies CATTRTSTSDTQYF.

The chain has TRBV19 and TRBJ1-2; D perhaps matches TRBD1 (6 bases). The CDR3 sequence is 13 residues long. CDR1 and CDR2 from the germline V gene are LNHDA and SQIVND (reference sequence). V gave up 3 bases and J gave up 7 bases, with 12 bases separating them. The CDR3 nucleotides are TGTGCCAGTAGTATCCTCCTAGGGGGTGGCTACACCTTC. This encodes CASSILLGGGYTF. Complete variable domain (other parts from reference TRBV19 and TRBJ1-2): DGGITQSPKYLFRKEGQNVTLSCEQNLNHDAMYWYRQDPGQGLRLIYYSQIVNDFQKGDIAEGYSVSREKKESFPLTVTSAQKNPTAFYLCASSILLGGGYTFGSGTRLTVV.

The rearrangement uses TRBV5-7 and TRBJ2-7; D tentatively reads TRBD1 or TRBD2 (5 bases each). TRBV5-7 has ORF status, its function being uncertain. The germline V and J ends were trimmed by 2 bases and 5 bases, with 23 bases remaining between them. The CDR3 runs to 17 residues. The CDR3 loop is CASSLYKPGRVRDEQYF. CDR3 DNA sequence: TGTGCCAGCAGCTTATATAAACCGGGACGGGTTAGGGACGAGCAGTACTTC.

This sequence joins TRBV4-1 and TRBJ2-7; D might be TRBD2 (6 bases). This CDR3 comprises 18 residues. Per the germline V gene, CDR1 is MGHRA and CDR2 is YSYEKL. Trimming left V 0 bases short and J 0 bases short, with 18 bases between. The CDR3, as DNA: TGCGCCAGCAGCCAAGACCCTCTAGCGACTGCGAGCTCCTACGAGCAGTACTTC. This translates into CASSQDPLATASSYEQYF.

This clone showed up just once. The V and J genes are TRBV19 and TRBJ2-7, with 9 bases that match TRBD1. The length of the CDR3 is 14 residues. Germline CDR1 is LNHDA and CDR2 is SQIVND (reference sequence). V trimming: 3 bases; J trimming: 5 bases; junction bases outside the gene matches: 5. As DNA, the CDR3 is TGTGCCAGTAGTATTGGGACAGGGCAAGACGAGCAGTACTTC. Translating it yields CASSIGTGQDEQYF. Full variable domain (remainder filled in from reference TRBV19 and TRBJ2-7): DGGITQSPKYLFRKEGQNVTLSCEQNLNHDAMYWYRQDPGQGLRLIYYSQIVNDFQKGDIAEGYSVSREKKESFPLTVTSAQKNPTAFYLCASSIGTGQDEQYFGPGTRLTVT.

CDR3 in amino acids: CASSLLGDSTIYF. In DNA form, the CDR3 reads TGTGCCAGCTCACTCTTGGGGGACAGCACCATATATTTT. This chain connects TRBV18 to TRBJ1-3, with 7 bases matching TRBD1. The V gene end was trimmed by 4 bases and the J gene end by 9 bases; junction bases not matched to a gene: 6. The CDR3 extends over 13 amino acids. Germline V gene lookup returns CDR1 KGHSH and CDR2 LQKENI.

The chain links TRBV5-1 to TRBJ2-1; 15 bases are a match to TRBD2. The germline gives CDR1 SGHRS, CDR2 YFSETQ. J was trimmed by 4 bases and V by 4 bases; bases with no gene match: 6. The CDR3 runs 17 residues. The CDR3 DNA is TGCGCCAGCAGCCCGCGGACTAGCGGGAGGGAATACAATGAGCAGTTCTTC. This sequence encodes CASSPRTSGREYNEQFF.

This clone appeared a single time. This chain joins TRBV2 and TRBJ2-2; no clear D. In germline, CDR1 is SNHLY, CDR2 FYNNEI. The V and J ends lost 2 bases and 7 bases respectively, with 8 bases between them. The CDR3 totals 13 residues. CDR3 region: CASSEQDYGELFF. The CDR3 nucleotides are TGTGCCAGCAGTGAACAGGATTACGGGGAGCTGTTTTTT.

J is TRBJ2-5 and V is TRBV12-5; D is undetermined. The germline V gene has CDR1 LGHNT and CDR2 FRNRAP. V was pared by 1 base and J by 1 base, with 10 bases between. This CDR3 has 15 residues. This CDR3 is CASGLGQALQETQYF. The CDR3, as DNA: TGTGCTAGTGGTTTGGGGCAGGCTCTCCAAGAGACCCAGTACTTC. The variable domain in full, completed from reference TRBV12-5 and TRBJ2-5, reads DARVTQTPRHKVTEMGQEVTMRCQPILGHNTVFWYRQTMMQGLELLAYFRNRAPLDDSGMPKDRFSAEMPDATLATLKIQPSEPRDSAVYFCASGLGQALQETQYFGPGTRLLVL.

The rearrangement links TRBV28 to TRBJ2-1; unclear D gene. The CDR3 length is 13 residues. The germline V gene has CDR1 MDHEN and CDR2 SYDVKM. Trimming cost V 5 bases and J 10 bases, with 15 bases left between them. The DNA of the CDR3 is TGTGCCAGCAGTCCCCCCTCCAGCCGGGAGCAGTTCTTC. It translates to CASSPPSSREQFF.

The chain has TRBV6-5 and TRBJ2-5; 10 bases agree with TRBD1. This CDR3 is 15 amino acids long. Germline CDR1 is MNHEY and CDR2 is SVGAGI. V was clipped by 2 bases and J by 5 bases; unmatched bases: 5. The CDR3 nucleotides read TGTGCCAGCAGTTACGGGGGACAGGGGTCGGAGACCCAGTACTTC. This translates into CASSYGGQGSETQYF.

This clone has only one observation. V is TRBV5-1 and J is TRBJ2-1; 8 nucleotides match TRBD1. This CDR3 has 16 amino acids. Germline trimming cut 3 bases from V and 8 bases from J; bases unmatched to any gene: 13. Germline V gene sequence: CDR1 SGHRS, CDR2 YFSETQ. CDR3 residues: CASSSAGTGLNYEQFF. The CDR3 DNA sequence: TGCGCCAGCAGCTCGGCCGGGACAGGTCTTAATTATGAGCAGTTCTTC. Full variable domain (missing parts from reference TRBV5-1 and TRBJ2-1): KAGVTQTPRYLIKTRGQQVTLSCSPISGHRSVSWYQQTPGQGLQFLFEYFSETQRNKGNFPGRFSGRQFSNSRSEMNVSTLELGDSALYLCASSSAGTGLNYEQFFGPGTRLTVL.

This chain links TRBV6-5 with TRBJ2-4, with 8 bases that match TRBD2. V lost 2 bases, J lost 6 bases, and 9 bases stayed unmatched. Germline V gene lookup returns CDR1 MNHEY and CDR2 SVGAGI. This CDR3 region has 16 residues. This CDR3 is CASSYNTGGPVNIQYF. The CDR3 bases are TGTGCCAGCAGTTACAATACGGGAGGGCCCGTAAACATTCAGTACTTC.

The chain carries TRBV7-9 and TRBJ2-7, with 11 positions matching TRBD1. Germline lookup yields CDR1 SEHNR and CDR2 FQNEAQ (reference sequence). The CDR3 sequence is 17 residues long. V shed 5 bases and J 4 bases; nucleotides not matched to a gene: 13. CDR3 nucleotide sequence: TGTGCCAGCAGCCCCCACCGCCGGGACAGGGGGTTTTACGAGCAGTACTTC. The encoded protein is CASSPHRRDRGFYEQYF.

The chain links TRBV7-8 to TRBJ2-1; 14 bases agree with TRBD2. The V gene end was trimmed by 3 bases and the J gene end by 1 base; junction bases not matched to a gene: 5. The CDR3 totals 18 residues. Germline V gene data show CDR1 as SGHVS and CDR2 as FQNEAQ. CDR3: CASSFGGLAGASYNEQFF. CDR3 bases: TGTGCCAGCAGCTTCGGGGGACTAGCGGGGGCGTCCTACAATGAGCAGTTCTTC.

The chain has TRBV5-4 and TRBJ2-7, with D possibly matching TRBD2 (6 bases). There are 16 residues in the CDR3. V dropped 0 bases and J dropped 0 bases, with 13 bases sitting between them. CDR1 is SGHNT and CDR2 is YYREEE in the germline V gene (reference sequence). DNA of the CDR3: TGTGCCAGCAGCTTGGGGATCTTGCGGGACTCCTACGAGCAGTACTTC. It encodes CASSLGILRDSYEQYF.

The V and J genes are TRBV5-1 and TRBJ1-1; D is uncertain. In germline, CDR1 is SGHRS, CDR2 YFSETQ. The CDR3 totals 14 residues. V was pared by 0 bases and J by 1 base, with 7 bases between. The CDR3 DNA is TGCGCCAGCAGCTTGGCCCTCACGAACACTGAAGCTTTCTTT. It is translated as CASSLALTNTEAFF.

The chain combines TRBV10-3 with TRBJ2-7, with a tentative D call TRBD1 (6 bases). The CDR3 sequence is 13 residues long. Germline V lookup: CDR1 ENHRY, CDR2 SYGVKD. With 8 bases removed from V and 0 bases from J, the gap between germline ends came to 11 bases. The CDR3 DNA follows: TGTGCCATCGGGACATCCCTCTCCTACGAGCAGTACTTC. This codes for CAIGTSLSYEQYF.

V gene TRBV5-4 combines with J gene TRBJ2-7; 9 positions agree with TRBD2. From germline, CDR1 is SGHNT and CDR2 YYREEE (reference sequence). The CDR3 is made up of 15 amino acids. After removal of 2 bases from V and 0 bases from J, the junction contained 3 bases not matched to a gene. CDR3 in DNA: TGTGCCAGCAGCTTTAGCGGGGGCGCCTCCTACGAGCAGTACTTC. Translation gives CASSFSGGASYEQYF.